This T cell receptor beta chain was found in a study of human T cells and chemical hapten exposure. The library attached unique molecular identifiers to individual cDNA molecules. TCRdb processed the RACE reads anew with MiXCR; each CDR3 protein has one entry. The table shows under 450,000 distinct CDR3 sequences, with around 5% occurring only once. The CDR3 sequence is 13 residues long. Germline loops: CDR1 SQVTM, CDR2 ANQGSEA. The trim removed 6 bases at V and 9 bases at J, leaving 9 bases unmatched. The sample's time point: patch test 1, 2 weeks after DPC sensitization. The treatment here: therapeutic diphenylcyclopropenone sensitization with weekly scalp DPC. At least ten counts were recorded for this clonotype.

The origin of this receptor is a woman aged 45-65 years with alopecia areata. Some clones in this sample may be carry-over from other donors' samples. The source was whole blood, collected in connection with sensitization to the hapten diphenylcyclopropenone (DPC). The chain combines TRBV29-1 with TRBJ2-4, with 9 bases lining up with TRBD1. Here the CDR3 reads CSVTGGALTIQYF. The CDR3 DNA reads TGCAGCGTAACAGGGGGCGCGTTGACCATTCAGTACTTC.